Following are 9 T cell receptor beta chains from one sample sequenced in a study of blood T cell repertoires in COVID-19. Generated by immunoSEQ multiplex PCR, the TCRdb table keeps only in-frame clones and is missing some. The table lists about 380,000 clones, more than 70% of them singletons, with 1.2% in the top ten. Source material: PBMCs or T cells enriched from blood (not recorded which). The receptors stem from a woman younger than 35 who had recovered from COVID-19.

As concerns this clone: Different DNA sequences within this sample yield the same CDR3. This chain links TRBV5-8 with TRBJ1-2; TRBD1 matches 7 bases. The CDR3 sequence is 13 residues long. The junction had 1 base not matched to a gene; V was cut back by 1 base and J by 4 bases. Germline-derived CDR1 and CDR2 are SGHTS and YDEGEE. In DNA, the CDR3 is TGTGCCAGCAGCTTGCAGGGGGGCTATGGCTACACCTTC. Protein product: CASSLQGGYGYTF.

This chain connects TRBV7-9 to TRBJ1-5, with D possibly being TRBD1 (5 bases). Trimming cost V 5 bases and J 0 bases, with 20 bases left between them. Germline V gene data show CDR1 as SEHNR and CDR2 as FQNEAQ (reference sequence). The CDR3 is 18 amino acids. Written as DNA, the CDR3 is TGTGCCAGCAGCCTCCGCTCCCAGGGTGGGGATAGCAATCAGCCCCAGCATTTT. This gives the protein CASSLRSQGGDSNQPQHF.

V is TRBV11-2 and J is TRBJ2-6; maybe TRBD1 (6 bases). The V gene's germline CDR1 is SGHAT and CDR2 FQNNGV. This CDR3 comprises 16 residues. V shed 0 bases and J shed 2 bases, with 8 bases lying between them. CDR3 sequence: CASSLDWGPGANVLTF. DNA of the CDR3: TGTGCCAGCAGCTTAGATTGGGGGCCTGGGGCCAACGTCCTGACTTTC.

V is TRBV27 and J is TRBJ1-1; possible D gene TRBD1, 5 bases. The V end was cut by 7 bases, the J end by 5 bases, with 14 bases between. The CDR3 is 13 amino acids. CDR1 and CDR2 (germline): MNHEY, SMNVEV (reference sequence). The CDR3 region has the DNA TGTGCCAGCAAAATTGTTGGGGGGACTGAAGCTTTCTTT. Translation: CASKIVGGTEAFF.

This chain's CDR3 is CASSFPADTQYF. CDR3 DNA: TGTGCCAGCAGTTTCCCCGCAGATACGCAGTATTTT. This chain joins TRBV12-3 or TRBV12-4 and TRBJ2-3; the D is unclear. Deletions cut 3 bases from V and 4 bases from J, with 5 bases between. CDR3 length: 12 amino acids.

The V call is TRBV2, the J call TRBJ2-2; no reliable D call. From germline, CDR1 is SNHLY and CDR2 FYNNEI. Trimming took 2 bases from V and 2 from J, leaving 9 bases between them. The CDR3 has 15 residues. CDR3 sequence reads: CASSESTANTGELFF. The CDR3 DNA reads as TGTGCCAGCAGTGAAAGTACAGCCAACACCGGGGAGCTGTTTTTT.

The J gene is TRBJ2-1, the V gene TRBV24-1; 16 bases are a match to TRBD2. J lost 9 bases, V lost 6 bases, and 7 bases had no gene match. Germline-derived CDR1 and CDR2 are KGHDR and SFDVKD. The length of the CDR3 is 16 residues. Here the CDR3 reads CATSSGLAGGRSEQFF. CDR3 DNA sequence: TGTGCCACCAGTTCGGGACTAGCGGGGGGGCGTAGTGAGCAGTTCTTC.

This clone has only a few counts. The rearrangement links TRBV14 to TRBJ1-2; D gene ambiguous. The CDR3 totals 12 residues. Trimming shortened V by 0 bases and J by 14 bases, and 13 bases separated the two germline ends. Germline lookup yields CDR1 SGHDN and CDR2 FVKESK. In nucleotides, the CDR3 is TGTGCCAGCAGCCAAGATCAGGTCCGGCCTACCTTC. It translates to CASSQDQVRPTF.

V usage is TRBV2 and J usage is TRBJ1-4, with 10 bases fitting TRBD1. Trimming at V came to 7 bases and at J to 8 bases, leaving 7 bases not matched to a gene. Germline assignment: CDR1 SNHLY and CDR2 FYNNEI. This CDR3 spans 14 amino acids. The CDR3 here is CASNSGTGVEKLFF. The CDR3 DNA reads TGTGCCAGCAATTCAGGGACAGGGGTCGAAAAACTGTTTTTT.